This TCR delta chain was retrieved from a study of gamma-delta T cells after stem cell transplantation. TCRdb re-called the RT-PCR reads using CATT. Of some 3,000 delta-chain clones in the sample, about 2.6% were seen once. This clone was observed a few times. TCRdb assigns this DNA the protein of a much larger clone, which departs from its translation at residue 13; this likely reflects a read error, and the protein shown comes from translating the DNA. The TCR comes from a human donor. It is not recorded whose cells these are; they may come from a transplant donor. The sample taken for sequencing was gamma-delta T cells.

CDR3 DNA: TGTGCCTGTGACTCCGTTAGTACTGGGGGACGGTACGCCGATAAACTCATCTTT. It translates to CACDSVSTGGRYADKLIF. V is TRDV2 and J is TRDJ1; 9 bases match TRDD3. After removal of 3 bases from V and 3 bases from J, the junction contained 16 bases not matched to a gene. Germline V gene data show CDR1 as GEAIGNYY and CDR2 as EKD. The CDR3 loop spans 18 amino acids.